Presented here are 29 T cell receptor beta chains from one specimen sequenced in a study of shared clonotypes between healthy human individuals. TCRdb keeps only in-frame clones here, not all; method: immunoSEQ multiplex PCR. The sample includes 2 million to 2.5 million clones, over 85% seen only once; the top ten take 0.35% to 0.45%. The sample comprised naive CD4+ T cells from PBMCs. Subset described: CD45RA+ positively selected. The source is a man between 18 and 35 years old in good health. Some clones in this sample may be carry-over from other donors' samples.

The V gene is TRBV7-2, the J gene TRBJ2-1, with D possibly matching TRBD2 (5 bases). CDR1 and CDR2 from the germline V gene are SGHTA and FQGNSA. The CDR3 is 15 amino acids. The V end lost 0 bases, the J end lost 2 bases, and 8 bases lay between the germline ends. The CDR3 coding sequence is TGTGCCAGCAGCTTAGCCGTGGGAGCCTACAATGAGCAGTTCTTC. Its protein is CASSLAVGAYNEQFF.

The CDR3 bases are TGTGCCAGCACCTCAAGGACGGCCTATGGCTACACCTTC. This encodes CASTSRTAYGYTF. The chain couples TRBV6-5 to TRBJ1-2; no firm D call. V was pared by 7 bases and J by 4 bases, with 13 bases between. The CDR3 has 13 amino acids. The V gene's germline CDR1 is MNHEY and CDR2 SVGAGI.

The chain uses TRBV9 and TRBJ2-1; D ambiguous. Trimming cost V 4 bases and J 4 bases, with 9 bases left between them. Germline V CDR1 and CDR2: SGDLS, YYNGEE. The CDR3 spans 13 residues. The CDR3 DNA is TGTGCCAGCAGCTTAGACCGGTACAATGAGCAGTTCTTC. Translating it yields CASSLDRYNEQFF.

The chain couples TRBV6-6 to TRBJ1-2; D is unresolved. Germline V gene lookup returns CDR1 MNHNY and CDR2 SVGAGI (reference sequence). V was clipped by 6 bases and J by 8 bases, with 13 bases between them. The CDR3 sequence is 12 residues long. DNA for the CDR3: TGTGCCAGCAGGACCGGGAGCTTCGGCTACACCTTC. This codes for CASRTGSFGYTF.

This chain links TRBV19 with TRBJ2-2; D possibly corresponds to TRBD1 (6 bases). CDR1 is LNHDA, CDR2 SQIVND, per germline (reference sequence). The V and J ends lost 5 bases and 0 bases respectively, with 10 bases between them. CDR3 length: 15 amino acids. CDR3 sequence: CASSLGQPNTGELFF. The CDR3 region has the DNA TGTGCCAGTAGTCTCGGACAGCCGAACACCGGGGAGCTGTTTTTT.

The CDR3 loop is CASSPNGGLKQYF. The CDR3 region has the DNA TGTGCCAGCAGCCCTAATGGGGGGCTCAAGCAGTACTTC. The chain has TRBV14 and TRBJ2-7; TRBD1 or TRBD2 may be the D gene (6 bases each). Germline V gene data show CDR1 as SGHDN and CDR2 as FVKESK. V lost 4 bases to trimming and J lost 8 bases, with 15 bases between them. The CDR3 is 13 residues long.

This chain joins TRBV29-1 and TRBJ1-1; 7 bases map to TRBD1. Germline lookup yields CDR1 SQVTM and CDR2 ANQGSEA. The V segment lost 7 bases and the J segment 0 bases; nucleotides outside the gene matches: 5. CDR3 length: 13 residues. This CDR3 reads CSANRGMNTEAFF. In DNA, the CDR3 is TGCAGCGCGAACAGGGGCATGAACACTGAAGCTTTCTTT.

Comment on this clone: This sample includes further DNA sequences coding for the same CDR3. The chain combines TRBV2 with TRBJ2-5, with D perhaps assigned TRBD1 or TRBD2 (5 bases each). There are 13 residues in the CDR3. V gave up 6 bases and J gave up 2 bases, with 10 bases separating them. CDR1 SNHLY and CDR2 FYNNEI come from the germline V gene. CDR3 region: CASSGTAQETQYF. CDR3 in DNA: TGTGCCAGCAGCGGGACGGCGCAAGAGACCCAGTACTTC.

Here the CDR3 DNA reads TGTGCCTGGACGGGCAGCTCCTTTGGCTACACCTTC. Amino acid sequence: CAWTGSSFGYTF. This rearrangement joins TRBV30 to TRBJ1-2; D call uncertain. Trimming took 4 bases from V and 7 from J, leaving 13 bases between them. Germline CDR1 GTSNPN, CDR2 SVGIG (reference sequence). The CDR3 extends over 12 amino acids.

CDR3 sequence: CASSLLAGAETQYF. The CDR3, as DNA: TGCGCCAGCAGCTTGCTAGCGGGAGCAGAGACCCAGTACTTC. This chain connects TRBV5-1 to TRBJ2-5; 10 nucleotides agree with TRBD2. The CDR3 runs to 14 residues. Trimming cost V 1 base and J 4 bases; bases outside gene matches: 1. The V gene's germline CDR1 is SGHRS and CDR2 YFSETQ.

In DNA, the CDR3 is TGTGCCAGCAGCCAAACAGGGGATGGGCAGCCCCAGCATTTT. Amino acids: CASSQTGDGQPQHF. The chain has TRBV7-9 and TRBJ1-5; 7 bases fit TRBD1. CDR3 length equals 14 residues. V lost 5 bases and J lost 7; bases outside the gene matches: 8. CDR1 is SEHNR and CDR2 is FQNEAQ in the germline V gene (reference sequence). Full variable domain (missing parts from reference TRBV7-9 and TRBJ1-5): DTGVSQNPRHKITKRGQNVTFRCDPISEHNRLYWYRQTLGQGPEFLTYFQNEAQLEKSRLLSDRFSAERPKGSFSTLEIQRTEQGDSAMYLCASSQTGDGQPQHFGDGTRLSIL.

Only one count was recorded for this clone. CDR3 nucleotides: TGCGCCAGCAGCTTGAGTAGCGGGACCGACAATGAGCAGTTCTTC. It codes for CASSLSSGTDNEQFF. This chain uses TRBV5-1 with TRBJ2-1; TRBD2 matches at 8 bases. Germline CDR1 is SGHRS and CDR2 is YFSETQ. V lost 1 base to trimming and J lost 5 bases; unmatched junction nucleotides: 5. CDR3 length: 15 amino acids.

The chain joins TRBV5-1 to TRBJ2-3; D not resolved. Per germline, CDR1 SGHRS and CDR2 YFSETQ. Between the trimmed V and J ends, which lost 0 bases and 6 bases, there was a span of 8 bases. This CDR3 contains 13 residues. CDR3 loop: CASSLESVDTQYF. CDR3 DNA: TGCGCCAGCAGCTTGGAGTCGGTGGATACGCAGTATTTT.

V and J are TRBV28 and TRBJ2-5; possible D gene TRBD1, 6 bases. The J call may be incorrect, as the DNA end agrees better with TRBJ2-7. From germline, CDR1 is MDHEN and CDR2 SYDVKM. The CDR3 is made up of 14 amino acids. CDR3 region: CASSTTGIRSEQYF. The CDR3 coding sequence is TGTGCCAGCAGCACGACAGGTATTCGGTCCGAGCAGTACTTC.

The rearrangement joins TRBV15 to TRBJ2-5; D gene uncertain. Per the germline V gene, CDR1 is LNHNV and CDR2 is YYDKDF (reference sequence). The V and J ends lost 4 bases and 5 bases respectively, with 11 bases between them. The CDR3 contains 13 residues. CDR3 protein: CATSTRPWETQYF. The CDR3 nucleotides are TGTGCCACCAGCACCCGGCCTTGGGAGACCCAGTACTTC. The full variable domain, its missing parts supplied by reference TRBV15 and TRBJ2-5, is DAMVIQNPRYQVTQFGKPVTLSCSQTLNHNVMYWYQQKSSQAPKLLFHYYDKDFNNEADTPDNFQSRRPNTSFCFLDIRSPGLGDTAMYLCATSTRPWETQYFGPGTRLLVL.

The chain couples TRBV5-8 to TRBJ1-4; 10 bases match TRBD1. V shed 3 bases and J 7 bases; nucleotides not matched to a gene: 6. The CDR3 covers 15 residues. CDR1 SGHTS and CDR2 YDEGEE come from the germline V gene. The CDR3 loop is CASSSLTGGGEKLFF. For the CDR3, the DNA is TGTGCCAGCAGCTCACTGACAGGGGGCGGTGAAAAACTGTTTTTT.

The chain couples TRBV5-4 to TRBJ2-3, with 11 positions matching TRBD2. V lost 3 bases, J lost 4 bases, and 4 bases stayed unmatched. There are 15 residues in the CDR3. CDR1 is SGHNT, CDR2 YYREEE, per germline (reference sequence). This CDR3 is CASSSTSGSADTQYF. Written as DNA, the CDR3 is TGTGCCAGCAGCTCAACTAGCGGGAGTGCAGATACGCAGTATTTT.

Details on this clone: A junction end diverges from the germline sequence, so it may reflect a read error. The chain uses TRBV5-1 and TRBJ2-1; perhaps TRBD2 as D (6 bases). The CDR3 contains 14 residues. Germline V lookup: CDR1 SGHRS, CDR2 YFSETQ. This CDR3 reads CASTLGLRVNEQFF. The DNA for the CDR3 is TGCGCCAGCACCTTGGGACTGCGGGTTAACGAGCAGTTCTTC.

The rearrangement uses TRBV18 and TRBJ2-1, with a weak D call TRBD1 (5 bases). With 1 base removed from V and 4 bases from J, the gap between germline ends came to 11 bases. CDR3 length equals 15 residues. Germline loops: CDR1 KGHSH, CDR2 LQKENI. The CDR3 region is CASSPQKPGYNEQFF. CDR3 DNA: TGTGCCAGCTCACCACAGAAACCAGGGTACAATGAGCAGTTCTTC.

This clone is a singleton in its sample. V usage is TRBV27 and J usage is TRBJ2-5; D is ambiguous. This CDR3 region has 9 residues. V was trimmed by 6 bases and J by 13 bases, leaving 9 bases between them. The germline CDR1 and CDR2 sequences are MNHEY and SMNVEV (reference sequence). As DNA, the CDR3 is TGTGCCAGCAGAAAGAACGGGTACTTC. Its protein is CASRKNGYF.

In regard to this clone: Other DNA sequences of this sample code for an identical CDR3. The chain carries TRBV29-1 and TRBJ1-1; D might be TRBD1 (5 bases). The CDR3 has 16 residues. The V end was cut by 5 bases, the J end by 4 bases, with 23 bases between. CDR1 and CDR2 (germline): SQVTM, ANQGSEA. The CDR3: CSVPARDAIAGTEAFF. The CDR3 bases are TGCAGCGTTCCCGCCCGGGACGCAATCGCGGGCACTGAAGCTTTCTTT.

The V gene is TRBV4-1, the J gene TRBJ1-5, with TRBD1 identical over 7 bases. This CDR3 contains 16 residues. From germline, CDR1 is MGHRA and CDR2 YSYEKL. The V segment lost 3 bases and the J segment 1 base; nucleotides outside the gene matches: 6. CDR3 sequence (DNA): TGCGCCAGCAGCCAGAGACAGGGAGGAAGCAATCAGCCCCAGCATTTT. It yields the protein CASSQRQGGSNQPQHF.

This chain links TRBV28 with TRBJ2-7; D might be TRBD1 or TRBD2, each matching 5 bases. This CDR3 comprises 15 residues. The V end was cut by 2 bases, the J end by 0 bases, with 11 bases between. CDR1 MDHEN and CDR2 SYDVKM come from the germline V gene. The CDR3 is CASSLRDRSSYEQYF. CDR3 coding DNA: TGTGCCAGCAGTTTACGGGACCGAAGCTCCTACGAGCAGTACTTC.

The table lists this clone with a count of one. The chain employs TRBV10-1 and TRBJ2-7; 8 bases align to TRBD2. Germline CDR1 and CDR2: WNHNN and SYGVQD (reference sequence). The CDR3 sequence is 15 residues long. Unmatched junction bases numbered 12, after V lost 6 bases and J lost 5 bases. DNA for the CDR3: TGCGCCAGCAGCAACCCGGGACTAGGCTTACACGAGCAGTACTTC. Translated: CASSNPGLGLHEQYF.

This clone was picked up a small number of times. The chain joins TRBV25-1 to TRBJ1-1, with unresolved D. There are 12 residues in the CDR3. Trimming stripped 2 bases from V and 5 bases from J, with 6 bases between. Germline V gene data show CDR1 as MGHDK and CDR2 as SYGVNS. CDR3 amino acids: CASSEGRTEAFF. The CDR3 bases are TGTGCCAGCAGTGAAGGGAGGACTGAAGCTTTCTTT.

The chain links TRBV18 to TRBJ2-3, with no clear D. V was shortened by 4 bases and J by 0 bases, with 11 bases between the two germline ends. CDR3 length: 15 amino acids. From germline, CDR1 is KGHSH and CDR2 LQKENI. The CDR3 loop is CASSQQRQSTDTQYF. The CDR3 nucleotides read TGTGCCAGCTCACAACAACGGCAAAGCACAGATACGCAGTATTTT.

The rearrangement links TRBV10-3 to TRBJ2-2; 10 nucleotides align to TRBD2. CDR3 length: 16 residues. Germline V gene data show CDR1 as ENHRY and CDR2 as SYGVKD. With V trimmed by 10 bases and J by 0 bases, 8 bases remained unmatched. CDR3 sequence reads: CATRTSGPANTGELFF. The DNA for the CDR3 is TGTGCCACCAGGACTAGCGGACCCGCGAACACCGGGGAGCTGTTTTTT.

The gene calls are TRBV7-2 and TRBJ1-5; D remains ambiguous. Germline lookup yields CDR1 SGHTA and CDR2 FQGNSA. V was trimmed by 2 bases and J by 5 bases, leaving 10 bases between them. CDR3 length: 14 amino acids. The CDR3: CASSLLGSYQPQHF. The CDR3 nucleotides are TGTGCCAGCAGCTTATTGGGATCCTATCAGCCCCAGCATTTT.

This clone was detected a few times. The chain combines TRBV2 with TRBJ1-4, with TRBD1 matching 9 bases. The CDR3 extends over 15 amino acids. The ends lost 7 bases at V and 8 bases at J; junction bases unmatched: 11. CDR1 and CDR2 (germline): SNHLY, FYNNEI. CDR3 sequence (DNA): TGTGCCAGCAAACAAGAGACAGGGGGAAAGGAAAAACTGTTTTTT. It encodes CASKQETGGKEKLFF.